A single sample gave rise to the 12 T cell receptor beta chains below, sequenced in a study of blood T cell repertoires in COVID-19. The data were produced by immunoSEQ multiplex PCR, yet TCRdb's version contains in-frame clones alone and is incomplete. The data hold more than 110,000 clones, with roughly four fifths observed a single time. The specimen sequenced was PBMCs or T cells enriched from blood (not recorded which). The source of these receptors is a woman aged 18 to 35 who had been exposed to COVID-19.

The chain joins TRBV7-9 to TRBJ2-3, with D uncertain. V lost 5 bases and J 6 bases, leaving 6 bases between the germline ends. Germline values: CDR1 SEHNR, CDR2 FQNEAQ (reference sequence). The CDR3 runs to 11 residues. CDR3 residues: CASSPFDTQYF. The CDR3 nucleotides are TGTGCCAGCAGCCCGTTCGATACGCAGTATTTT.

The rearrangement links TRBV4-3 to TRBJ2-5; D call uncertain. This CDR3 is built from 16 residues. Germline lookup yields CDR1 LGHNA and CDR2 YSLEER. V shed 1 base and J shed 1 base, with 13 bases lying between them. The CDR3 DNA sequence: TGCGCCAGCAGCCAAGGATTGTCACCTATCCAAGAGACCCAGTACTTC. This translates into CASSQGLSPIQETQYF.

The chain carries TRBV7-7 and TRBJ2-1, with 9 bases identical to TRBD2. Germline loops: CDR1 SSHAT, CDR2 FNYEAQ (reference sequence). With 0 bases clipped from V and 9 bases from J, the junction kept 6 bases outside the gene matches. This CDR3 is 15 amino acids long. In DNA, the CDR3 is TGTGCCAGCAGCTTAGCTAGCGGGAGTATTAGTGAGCAGTTCTTC. Amino acids: CASSLASGSISEQFF.

The CDR3 DNA sequence: TGTGCCAGCACCCCCCGGGACAGATCCTACGAGCAGTACTTC. Translation: CASTPRDRSYEQYF. The gene calls are TRBV11-2 and TRBJ2-7; 7 positions agree with TRBD1. The CDR3 consists of 14 residues. Germline values: CDR1 SGHAT, CDR2 FQNNGV. Losses at the gene ends were 7 bases for V and 1 base for J; bases not matched to a gene: 7.

Only one count was recorded for this clone. The J gene is TRBJ1-6, the V gene TRBV10-3, with TRBD1 identical over 10 bases. The trim removed 1 base at V and 9 bases at J, leaving 3 bases unmatched. The CDR3 covers 15 residues. Germline lookup yields CDR1 ENHRY and CDR2 SYGVKD. As DNA, the CDR3 is TGTGCCATCAGTGAGTTGGACAGGGGGGGTTCACCCCTCCACTTT. As protein: CAISELDRGGSPLHF.

The DNA of the CDR3 is TGCGCCAGCAGGGCTAGCACGGAATACAATGAGCAGTTCTTC. It translates to CASRASTEYNEQFF. The rearrangement joins TRBV5-1 to TRBJ2-1; TRBD2 is a possible D gene (5 bases). Between the trimmed V and J ends, which lost 5 bases and 4 bases, there was a span of 13 bases. There are 14 residues in the CDR3. CDR1 and CDR2 (germline): SGHRS, YFSETQ.

This chain links TRBV25-1 with TRBJ1-4; no clear D. Trimming took off 1 base at V and 7 bases at J, with 10 bases between the two ends. CDR3 length: 14 amino acids. CDR1 and CDR2 (germline): MGHDK, SYGVNS. Here the CDR3 reads CASSEFRGTEKLFF. The CDR3 DNA reads as TGTGCCAGCAGTGAATTCCGGGGAACTGAAAAACTGTTTTTT. Filled out from reference TRBV25-1 and TRBJ1-4, the complete variable domain reads EADIYQTPRYLVIGTGKKITLECSQTMGHDKMYWYQQDPGMELHLIHYSYGVNSTEKGDLSSESTVSRIRTEHFPLTLESARPSHTSQYLCASSEFRGTEKLFFGSGTQLSVL.

The genes are TRBV9 and TRBJ2-1; 13 nucleotides line up with TRBD2. There are 16 residues in the CDR3. CDR1 is SGDLS, CDR2 YYNGEE, per germline. The ends lost 4 bases at V and 3 bases at J; junction bases unmatched: 4. CDR3 residues: CASSRGTSGNYNEQFF. CDR3 sequence (DNA): TGTGCCAGCAGCAGAGGGACTAGCGGGAACTACAATGAGCAGTTCTTC.

The CDR3 DNA is TGTGCCAGCAGCTTACTTTGGGCAGGGGAAAACACTGAAGCTTTCTTT. It encodes CASSLLWAGENTEAFF. This chain connects TRBV11-2 to TRBJ1-1; perhaps TRBD1 as D (6 bases). Germline CDR1 is SGHAT and CDR2 is FQNNGV. V was pared by 2 bases and J by 2 bases, with 15 bases between. The CDR3 extends over 16 amino acids.

V usage is TRBV2 and J usage is TRBJ1-2, with 7 bases fitting TRBD1. The CDR3 sequence is 14 residues long. Looked up from germline, CDR1 is SNHLY and CDR2 is FYNNEI. With V trimmed by 3 bases and J by 4 bases, 5 bases remained unmatched. The CDR3: CASSETGQSYGYTF. CDR3 sequence (DNA): TGTGCCAGCAGTGAGACGGGACAGAGCTATGGCTACACCTTC.

V gene TRBV6-2 or TRBV6-3 combines with J gene TRBJ2-7; 8 bases are a match to TRBD1. CDR3 length equals 15 residues. The ends lost 5 bases at V and 7 bases at J; junction bases unmatched: 13. Germline-derived CDR1 and CDR2 are MNHEY and SVGEGT. The CDR3 loop is CASSNVGQGVNEQYF. The CDR3 nucleotides are TGTGCCAGCAGTAACGTCGGACAGGGTGTTAATGAGCAGTACTTC.

This sequence joins TRBV7-6 and TRBJ2-3; 9 positions match TRBD2. Germline trimming cut 5 bases from V and 2 bases from J; bases unmatched to any gene: 11. CDR3 length equals 17 residues. Germline CDR1 and CDR2: SGHVS and FNYEAQ. CDR3 region: CASSLLLSGRFTDTQYF. The DNA for the CDR3 is TGTGCCAGCAGCCTACTCCTGAGCGGGAGGTTCACAGATACGCAGTATTTT.